The entry that follows covers one T cell receptor (beta chain) sequence. The data derive from a study of cytomegalovirus exposure and HLA in healthy donors. Each of the donors was a healthy bone marrow donor. Germline V gene sequence: CDR1 SGHAT, CDR2 FQNNGV. Trimming pared 1 base from V and 4 bases from J, leaving 13 bases between. The CDR3 length is 16 residues. Vbeta (60) and Jbeta (13) primers were used in the PCR. The assay was immunoSEQ multiplex PCR, and TCRdb's table has in-frame clones only and misses some. The table shows about 110,000 clones, with 60% to 85% occurring only once. This TCR was sampled from a male donor in good health and CMV-seropositive. The rearrangement uses TRBV11-2 and TRBJ2-2; tentatively, D is TRBD1 (5 bases). The specimen sequenced was PBMCs. The CDR3: CASSLVSGIVTGELFF. CDR3 nucleotide sequence: TGTGCCAGCAGCTTAGTCTCAGGGATCGTCACCGGGGAGCTGTTTTTT.